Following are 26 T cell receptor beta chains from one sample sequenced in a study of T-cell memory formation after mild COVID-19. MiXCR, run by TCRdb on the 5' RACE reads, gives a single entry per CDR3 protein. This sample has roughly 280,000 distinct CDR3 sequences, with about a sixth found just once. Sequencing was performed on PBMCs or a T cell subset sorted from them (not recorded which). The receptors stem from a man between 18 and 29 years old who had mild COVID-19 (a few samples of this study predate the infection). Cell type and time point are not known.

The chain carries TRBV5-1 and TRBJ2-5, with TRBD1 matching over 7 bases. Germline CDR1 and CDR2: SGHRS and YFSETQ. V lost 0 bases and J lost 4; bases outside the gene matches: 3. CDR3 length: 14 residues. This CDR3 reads CASSLEGGPETQYF. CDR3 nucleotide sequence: TGCGCCAGCAGCTTGGAAGGGGGCCCAGAGACCCAGTACTTC.

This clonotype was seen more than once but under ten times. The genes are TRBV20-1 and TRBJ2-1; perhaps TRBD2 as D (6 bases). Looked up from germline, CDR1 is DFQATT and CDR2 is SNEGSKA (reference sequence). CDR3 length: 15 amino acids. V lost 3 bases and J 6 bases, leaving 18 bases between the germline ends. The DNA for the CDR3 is TGCAGTGCTAGGAGTCCAGGGCACGGGGGCAATGAGCAGTTCTTC. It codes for CSARSPGHGGNEQFF.

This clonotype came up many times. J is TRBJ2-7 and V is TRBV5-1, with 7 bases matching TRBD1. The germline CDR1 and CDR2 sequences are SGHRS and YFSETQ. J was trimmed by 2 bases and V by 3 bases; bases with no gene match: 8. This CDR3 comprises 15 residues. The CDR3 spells CASSSSTGRAYEQYF. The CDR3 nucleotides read TGCGCCAGCAGCTCCTCGACAGGGCGAGCCTACGAGCAGTACTTC.

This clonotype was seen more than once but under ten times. CDR3 residues: CASGQGSQPQHF. The CDR3 DNA reads as TGTGCCAGCGGACAGGGAAGTCAGCCCCAGCATTTT. The chain combines TRBV28 with TRBJ1-5, with 8 bases matching TRBD1. Per germline, CDR1 MDHEN and CDR2 SYDVKM. The ends lost 8 bases at V and 6 bases at J; junction bases unmatched: 3. The CDR3 contains 12 residues.

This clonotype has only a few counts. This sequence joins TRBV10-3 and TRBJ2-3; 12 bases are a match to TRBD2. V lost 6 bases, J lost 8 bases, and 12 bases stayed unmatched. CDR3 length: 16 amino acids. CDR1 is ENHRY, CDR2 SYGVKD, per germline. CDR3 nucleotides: TGTGCCATCAGCGGGACTAGCGGGTTATCAGGGGGTACGCAGTATTTT. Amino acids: CAISGTSGLSGGTQYF.

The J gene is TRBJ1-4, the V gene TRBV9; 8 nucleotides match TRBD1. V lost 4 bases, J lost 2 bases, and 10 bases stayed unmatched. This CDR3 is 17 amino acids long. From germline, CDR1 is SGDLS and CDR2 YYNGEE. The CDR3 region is CASSSPGQGRTNEKLFF. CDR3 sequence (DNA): TGTGCCAGCAGCTCACCCGGACAGGGAAGGACTAATGAAAAACTGTTTTTT.

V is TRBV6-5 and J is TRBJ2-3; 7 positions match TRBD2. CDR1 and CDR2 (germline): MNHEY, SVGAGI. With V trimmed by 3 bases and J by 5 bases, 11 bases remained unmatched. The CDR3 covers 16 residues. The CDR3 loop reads CASSYQGGRGRDTQYF. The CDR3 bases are TGTGCCAGCAGTTATCAGGGTGGGAGGGGACGAGATACGCAGTATTTT.

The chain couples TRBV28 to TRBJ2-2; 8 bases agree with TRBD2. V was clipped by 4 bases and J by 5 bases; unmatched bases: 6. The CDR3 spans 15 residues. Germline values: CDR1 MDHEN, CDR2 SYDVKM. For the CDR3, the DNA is TGTGCCAGCAGTTCCGGGACTAGTTGGACCGGGGAGCTGTTTTTT. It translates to CASSSGTSWTGELFF.

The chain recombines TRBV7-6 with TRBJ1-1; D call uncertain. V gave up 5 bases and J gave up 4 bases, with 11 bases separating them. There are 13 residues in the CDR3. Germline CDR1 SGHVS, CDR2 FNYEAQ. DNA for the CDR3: TGTGCCAGCAGCCAATGGCGAGGCACTGAAGCTTTCTTT. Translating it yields CASSQWRGTEAFF. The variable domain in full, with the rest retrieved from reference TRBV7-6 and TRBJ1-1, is GAGVSQSPRYKVTKRGQDVALRCDPISGHVSLYWYRQALGQGPEFLTYFNYEAQQDKSGLPNDRFSAERPEGSISTLTIQRTEQRDSAMYRCASSQWRGTEAFFGQGTRLTVV.

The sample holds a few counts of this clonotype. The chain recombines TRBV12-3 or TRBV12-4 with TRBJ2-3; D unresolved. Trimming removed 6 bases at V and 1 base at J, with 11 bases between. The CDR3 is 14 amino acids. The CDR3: CASSRIVGTDTQYF. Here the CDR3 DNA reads TGTGCCAGCAGCCGTATCGTGGGCACAGATACGCAGTATTTT.

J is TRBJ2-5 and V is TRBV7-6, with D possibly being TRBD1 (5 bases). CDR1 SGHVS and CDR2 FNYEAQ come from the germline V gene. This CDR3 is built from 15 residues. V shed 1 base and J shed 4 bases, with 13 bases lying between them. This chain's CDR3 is CASSLGGIRGETQYF. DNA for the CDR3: TGTGCCAGCAGCTTAGGTGGGATTAGGGGAGAGACCCAGTACTTC. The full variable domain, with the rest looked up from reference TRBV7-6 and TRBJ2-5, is GAGVSQSPRYKVTKRGQDVALRCDPISGHVSLYWYRQALGQGPEFLTYFNYEAQQDKSGLPNDRFSAERPEGSISTLTIQRTEQRDSAMYRCASSLGGIRGETQYFGPGTRLLVL.

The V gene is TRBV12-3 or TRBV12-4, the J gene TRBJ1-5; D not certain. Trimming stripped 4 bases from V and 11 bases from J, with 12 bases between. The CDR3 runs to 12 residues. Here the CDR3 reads CASSSPSRAQHF. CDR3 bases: TGTGCCAGCAGTTCCCCGAGTCGGGCCCAGCATTTT.

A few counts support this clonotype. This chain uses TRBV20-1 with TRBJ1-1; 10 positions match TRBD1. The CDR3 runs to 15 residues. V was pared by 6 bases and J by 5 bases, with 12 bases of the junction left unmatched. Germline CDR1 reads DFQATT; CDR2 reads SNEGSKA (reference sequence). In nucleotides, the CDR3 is TGCAGTGCCGCGGGGACAGGGGCAGGACGGACTGAAGCTTTCTTT. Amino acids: CSAAGTGAGRTEAFF.

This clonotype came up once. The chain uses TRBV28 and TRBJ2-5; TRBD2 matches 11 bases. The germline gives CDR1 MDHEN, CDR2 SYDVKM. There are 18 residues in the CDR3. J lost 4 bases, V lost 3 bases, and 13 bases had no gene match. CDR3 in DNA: TGTGCCAGCAGTTTTCAACCGGGACTAGCGGCCGGAGGAGAGACCCAGTACTTC. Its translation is CASSFQPGLAAGGETQYF. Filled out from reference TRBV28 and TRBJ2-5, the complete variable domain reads DVKVTQSSRYLVKRTGEKVFLECVQDMDHENMFWYRQDPGLGLRLIYFSYDVKMKEKGDIPEGYSVSREKKERFSLILESASTNQTSMYLCASSFQPGLAAGGETQYFGPGTRLLVL.

CDR3 protein: CASSFMGRTEAFF. The CDR3 DNA reads TGTGCCAGCAGTTTCATGGGGAGAACTGAAGCTTTCTTT. The chain combines TRBV27 with TRBJ1-1; the D is unclear. The CDR3 length is 13 residues. The ends were cut back, 3 bases at V and 5 bases at J, with 10 bases in the middle. Germline V gives CDR1 MNHEY, CDR2 SMNVEV (reference sequence).

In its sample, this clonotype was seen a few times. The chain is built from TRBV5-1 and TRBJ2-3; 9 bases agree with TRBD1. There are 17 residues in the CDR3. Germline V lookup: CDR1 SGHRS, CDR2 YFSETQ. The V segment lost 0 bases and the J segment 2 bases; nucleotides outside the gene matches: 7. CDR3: CASSLVGTGNPTDTQYF. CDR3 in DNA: TGCGCCAGCAGCTTGGTTGGGACAGGGAATCCCACAGATACGCAGTATTTT.

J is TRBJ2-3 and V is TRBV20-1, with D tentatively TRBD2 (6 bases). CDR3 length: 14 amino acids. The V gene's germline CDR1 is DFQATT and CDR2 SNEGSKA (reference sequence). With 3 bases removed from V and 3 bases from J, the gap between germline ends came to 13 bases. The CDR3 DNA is TGCAGTGCTAGTAACGGGGGAGAAACAGATACGCAGTATTTT. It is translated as CSASNGGETDTQYF.

CDR3 loop: CASSGRVYEKLFF. The DNA of the CDR3 is TGTGCCAGCAGCGGAAGGGTTTATGAAAAACTGTTTTTT. The rearrangement joins TRBV5-5 to TRBJ1-4; no reliable D call. Trimming pared 4 bases from V and 6 bases from J, leaving 10 bases between. CDR1 and CDR2 (germline): SGHKS, YYEKEE (reference sequence). This CDR3 region has 13 residues.

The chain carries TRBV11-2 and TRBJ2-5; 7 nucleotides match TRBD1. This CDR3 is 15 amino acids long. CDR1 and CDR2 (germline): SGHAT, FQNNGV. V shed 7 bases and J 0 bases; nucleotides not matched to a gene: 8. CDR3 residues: CASTWGTEHQETQYF. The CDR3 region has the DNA TGTGCCAGCACCTGGGGGACAGAACACCAAGAGACCCAGTACTTC.

The CDR3 spells CASSSPGQGDYEQYF. The CDR3 coding sequence is TGTGCCAGCAGTTCCCCGGGACAGGGGGACTACGAGCAGTACTTC. The chain recombines TRBV6-5 with TRBJ2-7; 11 bases map to TRBD1. The ends lost 4 bases at V and 3 bases at J; junction bases unmatched: 5. The CDR3 runs to 15 residues. From germline, CDR1 is MNHEY and CDR2 SVGAGI.

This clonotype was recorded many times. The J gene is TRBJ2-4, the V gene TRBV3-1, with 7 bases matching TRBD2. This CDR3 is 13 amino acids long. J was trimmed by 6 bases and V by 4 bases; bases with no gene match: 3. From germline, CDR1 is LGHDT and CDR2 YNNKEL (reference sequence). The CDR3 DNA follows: TGTGCCAGCAGCCCCGGGGGGACAAACATTCAGTACTTC. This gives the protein CASSPGGTNIQYF.

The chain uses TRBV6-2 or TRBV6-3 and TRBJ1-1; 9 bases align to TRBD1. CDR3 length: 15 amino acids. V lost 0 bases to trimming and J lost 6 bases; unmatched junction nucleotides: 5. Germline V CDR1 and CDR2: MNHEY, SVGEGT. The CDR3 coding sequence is TGTGCCAGCAGTTACTCCGGGACAGGGTCGGCTGAAGCTTTCTTT. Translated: CASSYSGTGSAEAFF.

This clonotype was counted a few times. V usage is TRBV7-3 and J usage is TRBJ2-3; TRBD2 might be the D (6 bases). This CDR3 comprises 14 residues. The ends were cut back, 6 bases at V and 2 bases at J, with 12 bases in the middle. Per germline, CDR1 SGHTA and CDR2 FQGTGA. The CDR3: CASSSGHDTDTQYF. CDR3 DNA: TGTGCCAGCAGTAGCGGTCACGACACAGATACGCAGTATTTT.

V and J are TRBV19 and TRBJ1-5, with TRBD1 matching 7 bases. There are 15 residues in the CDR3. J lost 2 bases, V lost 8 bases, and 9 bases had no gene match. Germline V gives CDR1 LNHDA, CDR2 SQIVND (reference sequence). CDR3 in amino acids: CASQATGSRNQPQHF. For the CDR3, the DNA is TGTGCCAGTCAAGCGACAGGGAGCCGCAATCAGCCCCAGCATTTT.

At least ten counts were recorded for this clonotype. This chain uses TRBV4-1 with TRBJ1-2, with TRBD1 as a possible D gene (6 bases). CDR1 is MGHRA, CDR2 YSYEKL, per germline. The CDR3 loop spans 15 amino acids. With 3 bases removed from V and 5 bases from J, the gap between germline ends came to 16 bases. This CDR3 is CASSQGRWGTYGYTF. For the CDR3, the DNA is TGCGCCAGCAGCCAGGGAAGATGGGGGACATATGGCTACACCTTC.

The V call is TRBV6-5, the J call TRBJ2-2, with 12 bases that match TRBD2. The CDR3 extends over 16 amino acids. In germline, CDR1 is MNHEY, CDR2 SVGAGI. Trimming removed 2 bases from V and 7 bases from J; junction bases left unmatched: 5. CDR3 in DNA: TGTGCCAGCAGTTACCTTACTAGCGGGGGGAGCGGGGAGCTGTTTTTT. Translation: CASSYLTSGGSGELFF.